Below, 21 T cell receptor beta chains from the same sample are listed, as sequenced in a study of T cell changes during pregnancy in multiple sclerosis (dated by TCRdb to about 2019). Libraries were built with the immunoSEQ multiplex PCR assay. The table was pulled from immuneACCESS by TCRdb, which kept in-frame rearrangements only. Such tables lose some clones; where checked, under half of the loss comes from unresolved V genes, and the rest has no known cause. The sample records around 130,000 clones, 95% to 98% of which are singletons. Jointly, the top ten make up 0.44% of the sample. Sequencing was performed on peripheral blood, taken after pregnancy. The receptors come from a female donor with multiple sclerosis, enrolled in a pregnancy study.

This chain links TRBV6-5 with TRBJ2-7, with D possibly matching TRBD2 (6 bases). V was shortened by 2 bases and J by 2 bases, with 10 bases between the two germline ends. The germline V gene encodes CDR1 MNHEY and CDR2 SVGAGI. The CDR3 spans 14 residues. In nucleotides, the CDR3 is TGTGCCAGCAGTTACCGGGACTTAGCCTACGAGCAGTACTTC. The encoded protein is CASSYRDLAYEQYF.

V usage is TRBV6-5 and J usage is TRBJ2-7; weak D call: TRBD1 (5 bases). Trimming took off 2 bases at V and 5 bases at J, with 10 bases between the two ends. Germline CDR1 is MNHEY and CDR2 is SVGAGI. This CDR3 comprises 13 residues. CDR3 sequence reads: CASSYGTGHEQYF. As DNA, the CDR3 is TGTGCCAGCAGTTACGGTACAGGCCACGAGCAGTACTTC.

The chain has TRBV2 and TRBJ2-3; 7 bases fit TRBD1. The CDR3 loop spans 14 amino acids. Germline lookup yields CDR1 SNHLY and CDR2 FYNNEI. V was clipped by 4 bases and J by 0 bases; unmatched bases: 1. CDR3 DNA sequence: TGTGCCAGCAGTGCGGGACAGAGCACAGATACGCAGTATTTT. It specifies CASSAGQSTDTQYF.

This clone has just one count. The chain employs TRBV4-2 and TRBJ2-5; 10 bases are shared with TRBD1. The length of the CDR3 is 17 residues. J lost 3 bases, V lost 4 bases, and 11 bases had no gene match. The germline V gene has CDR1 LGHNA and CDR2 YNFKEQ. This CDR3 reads CASSRNTRGTGEETQYF. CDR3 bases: TGTGCCAGCAGCCGCAATACGAGAGGGACAGGGGAAGAGACCCAGTACTTC.

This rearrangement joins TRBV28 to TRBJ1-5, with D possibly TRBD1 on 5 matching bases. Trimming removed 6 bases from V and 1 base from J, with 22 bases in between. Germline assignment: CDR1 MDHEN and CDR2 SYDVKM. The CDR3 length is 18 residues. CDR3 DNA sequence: TGTGCCAGCAGATTCGCCGTTAGGGGCCCGCCAAGCAATCAGCCCCAGCATTTT. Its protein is CASRFAVRGPPSNQPQHF.

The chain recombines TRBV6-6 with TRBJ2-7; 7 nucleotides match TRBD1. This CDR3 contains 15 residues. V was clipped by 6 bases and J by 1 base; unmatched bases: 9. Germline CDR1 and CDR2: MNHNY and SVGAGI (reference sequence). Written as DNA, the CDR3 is TGTGCCAGCAGCCCCCGAGGGACAGCTTCCTACGAGCAGTACTTC. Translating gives CASSPRGTASYEQYF.

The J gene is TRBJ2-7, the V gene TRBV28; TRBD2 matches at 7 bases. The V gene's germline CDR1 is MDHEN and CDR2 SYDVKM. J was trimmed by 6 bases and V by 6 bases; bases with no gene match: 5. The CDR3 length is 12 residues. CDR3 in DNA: TGTGCCAGCAGCCCACTAGCGCTCGAGCAGTACTTC. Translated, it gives CASSPLALEQYF. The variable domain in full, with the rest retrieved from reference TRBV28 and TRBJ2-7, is DVKVTQSSRYLVKRTGEKVFLECVQDMDHENMFWYRQDPGLGLRLIYFSYDVKMKEKGDIPEGYSVSREKKERFSLILESASTNQTSMYLCASSPLALEQYFGPGTRLTVT.

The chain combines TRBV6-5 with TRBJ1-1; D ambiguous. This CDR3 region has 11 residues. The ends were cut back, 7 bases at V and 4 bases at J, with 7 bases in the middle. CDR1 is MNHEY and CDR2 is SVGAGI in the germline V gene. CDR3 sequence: CASTSGTEAFF. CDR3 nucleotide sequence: TGTGCCAGCACCTCAGGCACTGAAGCTTTCTTT.

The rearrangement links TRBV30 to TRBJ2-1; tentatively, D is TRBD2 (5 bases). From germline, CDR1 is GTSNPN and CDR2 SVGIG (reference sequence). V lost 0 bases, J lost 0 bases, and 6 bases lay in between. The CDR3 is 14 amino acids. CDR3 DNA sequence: TGTGCCTGGAGTGTGACTATCTCCTACAATGAGCAGTTCTTC. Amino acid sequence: CAWSVTISYNEQFF.

The CDR3 bases are TGCAGCGTTGAATGGCGGGCCGAGCAGTACTTC. This gives the protein CSVEWRAEQYF. J is TRBJ2-7 and V is TRBV29-1; D is possibly TRBD2 (5 bases). Germline CDR1 is SQVTM and CDR2 is ANQGSEA. This CDR3 has 11 residues. V was shortened by 2 bases and J by 6 bases, with 8 bases between the two germline ends.

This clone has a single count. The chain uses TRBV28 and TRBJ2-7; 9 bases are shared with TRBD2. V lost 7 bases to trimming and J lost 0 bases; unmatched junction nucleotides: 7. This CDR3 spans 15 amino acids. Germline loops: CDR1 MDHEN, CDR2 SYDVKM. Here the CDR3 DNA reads TGTGCCAGCACCGAAGCGGGGGGCCGCTCCTACGAGCAGTACTTC. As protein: CASTEAGGRSYEQYF.

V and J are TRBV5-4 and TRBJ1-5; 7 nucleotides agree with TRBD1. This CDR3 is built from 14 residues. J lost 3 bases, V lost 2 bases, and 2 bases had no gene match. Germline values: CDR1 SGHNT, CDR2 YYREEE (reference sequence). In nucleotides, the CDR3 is TGTGCCAGCAGCTTAGGGGGCTTCAATCAGCCCCAGCATTTT. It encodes CASSLGGFNQPQHF. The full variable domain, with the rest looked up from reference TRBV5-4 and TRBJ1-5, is ETGVTQSPTHLIKTRGQQVTLRCSSQSGHNTVSWYQQALGQGPQFIFQYYREEENGRGNFPPRFSGLQFPNYSSELNVNALELDDSALYLCASSLGGFNQPQHFGDGTRLSIL.

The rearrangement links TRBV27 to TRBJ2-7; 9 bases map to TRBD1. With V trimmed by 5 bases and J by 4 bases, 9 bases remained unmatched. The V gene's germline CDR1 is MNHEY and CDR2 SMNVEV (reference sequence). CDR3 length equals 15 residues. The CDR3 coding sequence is TGTGCCAGCAGTCAATATACGACAGGGGGATACGAGCAGTACTTC. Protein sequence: CASSQYTTGGYEQYF.

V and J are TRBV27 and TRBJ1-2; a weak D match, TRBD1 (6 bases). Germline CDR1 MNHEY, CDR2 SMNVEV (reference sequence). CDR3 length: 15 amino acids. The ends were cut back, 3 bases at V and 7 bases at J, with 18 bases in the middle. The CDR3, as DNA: TGTGCCAGCAGTTTTGAGAGGGGGACAATCGGTGGCTACACCTTC. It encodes CASSFERGTIGGYTF.

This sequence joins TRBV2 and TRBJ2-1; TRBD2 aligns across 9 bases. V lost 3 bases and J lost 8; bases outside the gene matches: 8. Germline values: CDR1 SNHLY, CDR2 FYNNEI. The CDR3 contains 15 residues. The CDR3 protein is CASSEVGAGGYEQFF. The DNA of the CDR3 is TGTGCCAGCAGTGAGGTTGGAGCGGGAGGCTATGAGCAGTTCTTC. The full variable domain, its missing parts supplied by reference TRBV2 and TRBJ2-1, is EPEVTQTPSHQVTQMGQEVILRCVPISNHLYFYWYRQILGQKVEFLVSFYNNEISEKSEIFDDQFSVERPDGSNFTLKIRSTKLEDSAMYFCASSEVGAGGYEQFFGPGTRLTVL.

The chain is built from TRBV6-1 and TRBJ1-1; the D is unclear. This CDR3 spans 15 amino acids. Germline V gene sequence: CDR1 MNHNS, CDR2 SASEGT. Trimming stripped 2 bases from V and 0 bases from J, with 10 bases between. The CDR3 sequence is CASSESAGMNTEAFF. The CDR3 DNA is TGTGCCAGCAGTGAATCGGCAGGTATGAACACTGAAGCTTTCTTT.

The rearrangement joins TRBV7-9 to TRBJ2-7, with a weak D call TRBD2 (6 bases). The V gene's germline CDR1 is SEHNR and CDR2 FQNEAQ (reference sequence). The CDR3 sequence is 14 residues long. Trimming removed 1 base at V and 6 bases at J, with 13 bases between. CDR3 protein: CASSLGGTSIEQYF. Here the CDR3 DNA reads TGTGCCAGCAGCTTAGGGGGGACTTCCATCGAGCAGTACTTC.

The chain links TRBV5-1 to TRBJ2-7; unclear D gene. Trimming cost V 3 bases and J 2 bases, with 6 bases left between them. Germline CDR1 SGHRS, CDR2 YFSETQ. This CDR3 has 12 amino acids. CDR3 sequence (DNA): TGCGCCAGCAGCTCCCAGACCTACGAGCAGTACTTC. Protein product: CASSSQTYEQYF.

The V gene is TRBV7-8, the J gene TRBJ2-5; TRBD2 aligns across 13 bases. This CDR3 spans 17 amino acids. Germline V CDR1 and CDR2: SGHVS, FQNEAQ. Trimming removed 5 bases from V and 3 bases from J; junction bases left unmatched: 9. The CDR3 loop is CASSLPTSGRAKETQYF. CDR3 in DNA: TGTGCCAGCAGCCTCCCTACTAGCGGGAGGGCCAAAGAGACCCAGTACTTC.

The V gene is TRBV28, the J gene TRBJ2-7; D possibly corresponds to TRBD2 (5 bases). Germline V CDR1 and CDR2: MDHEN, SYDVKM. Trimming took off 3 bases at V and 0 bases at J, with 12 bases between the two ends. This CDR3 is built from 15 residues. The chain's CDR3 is CASSFTGVHSYEQYF. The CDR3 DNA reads TGTGCCAGCAGTTTTACCGGGGTCCACTCCTACGAGCAGTACTTC.

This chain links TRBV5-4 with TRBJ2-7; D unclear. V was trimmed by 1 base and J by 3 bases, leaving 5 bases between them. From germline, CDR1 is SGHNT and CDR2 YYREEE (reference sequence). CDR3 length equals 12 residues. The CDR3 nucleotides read TGTGCCAGCAGCTTGTACGGCTACGAGCAGTACTTC. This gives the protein CASSLYGYEQYF.